These T cell receptor beta chains were read from a single sample in a study of blood T cell repertoires in COVID-19. TCRdb keeps only in-frame clones here, not all; method: immunoSEQ multiplex PCR. The data contain roughly 240,000 clones, 70% to 90% of them singletons. The sample consisted of peripheral blood. The receptor set was obtained from a woman in her thirties who had recovered from COVID-19. Both conserved end residues are part of each CDR3. A D gene is named only where the DNA matches it firmly. The listing skips clone size in some rows; elsewhere it reads once, few, many or a size class.

j_gene: TRBJ1-6
d_gene: -
v_gene: TRBV27
abundance: once
CDR3aa: CASSLARGDSPLHF
CDR3nt: TGTGCCAGCAGTTTAGCCAGGGGTGATTCACCCCTCCACTTT

j_gene: TRBJ2-3
d_gene: -
v_gene: TRBV9
abundance: -
CDR3aa: CASSVDPRGTDTQYF
CDR3nt: TGTGCCAGCAGCGTAGACCCCCGCGGCACAGATACGCAGTATTTT

j_gene: TRBJ1-1
d_gene: TRBD1
v_gene: TRBV11-2
abundance: -
CDR3aa: CASSRQGNTEAFF
CDR3nt: TGTGCCAGCAGCCGACAGGGGAACACTGAAGCTTTCTTT

j_gene: TRBJ1-2
d_gene: TRBD1
v_gene: TRBV13
abundance: -
CDR3aa: CASSSDRAGGLNYGYTF
CDR3nt: TGTGCCAGCAGCTCCGACAGGGCGGGGGGCCTTAACTATGGCTACACCTTC

j_gene: TRBJ1-1
d_gene: -
v_gene: TRBV6-5
abundance: -
CDR3aa: CASSYGSSDTEAFF
CDR3nt: TGTGCCAGCAGTTACGGGAGCTCGGACACTGAAGCTTTCTTT

j_gene: TRBJ2-1
d_gene: -
v_gene: TRBV27
abundance: once
CDR3aa: CASSYLNQRQFF
CDR3nt: TGTGCCAGCAGTTATTTGAACCAGCGCCAGTTCTTC

j_gene: TRBJ2-7
d_gene: TRBD2
v_gene: TRBV20-1
abundance: -
CDR3aa: CSASYLPSGGAGEQYF
CDR3nt: TGCAGTGCTAGTTACCTCCCTAGCGGGGGGGCCGGTGAGCAGTACTTC

j_gene: TRBJ1-6
d_gene: TRBD1
v_gene: TRBV30
abundance: -
CDR3aa: CAWGTGANSPLHF
CDR3nt: TGTGCCTGGGGGACAGGGGCCAATTCACCCCTCCACTTT

j_gene: TRBJ2-3
d_gene: TRBD2
v_gene: TRBV2
abundance: -
CDR3aa: CASSLTSGGTDTQYF
CDR3nt: TGTGCCAGCAGCCTGACTAGCGGGGGCACAGATACGCAGTATTTT

j_gene: TRBJ2-1
d_gene: TRBD2
v_gene: TRBV5-1
abundance: -
CDR3aa: CASSLQGLAPNEQFF
CDR3nt: TGCGCCAGCAGCTTGCAAGGACTAGCCCCCAATGAGCAGTTCTTC

j_gene: TRBJ1-3
d_gene: TRBD1
v_gene: TRBV18
abundance: -
CDR3aa: CASSTGGTGNTIYF
CDR3nt: TGTGCCAGCTCTACAGGGGGCACTGGAAACACCATATATTTT

j_gene: TRBJ2-2
d_gene: -
v_gene: TRBV11-2
abundance: -
CDR3aa: CASSSGTLNTGELFF
CDR3nt: TGTGCCAGCAGCTCCGGGACTCTAAACACCGGGGAGCTGTTTTTT

j_gene: TRBJ2-1
d_gene: TRBD2
v_gene: TRBV28
abundance: few
CDR3aa: CASSPLAGDYNEQFF
CDR3nt: TGTGCCAGCAGTCCACTAGCGGGGGACTACAATGAGCAGTTCTTC

j_gene: TRBJ2-1
d_gene: TRBD1
v_gene: TRBV4-1
abundance: -
CDR3aa: CASSQETGVDTRPNEQFF
CDR3nt: TGCGCCAGCAGCCAAGAGACAGGGGTGGACACACGGCCCAATGAGCAGTTCTTC